These 30 T cell receptor beta chains share one sample of origin, sequenced in a study of blood T cell repertoires in COVID-19. Sequencing used immunoSEQ multiplex PCR; TCRdb keeps in-frame clones, though not all of them. This repertoire shows about 130,000 clones, about 84% found once; its top ten account for approximately 5%. The specimen was peripheral blood. Every receptor here comes from a human donor in a cohort sampled during active COVID-19.

The rearrangement links TRBV7-8 to TRBJ2-3; D is possibly TRBD1 (7 bases). Germline V gives CDR1 SGHVS, CDR2 FQNEAQ. The CDR3 loop spans 18 amino acids. Trimming cost V 2 bases and J 2 bases, with 20 bases left between them. The CDR3 DNA follows: TGTGCCAGCAGCTTATGGGAATCCAGGGGGGAAATCACAGATACGCAGTATTTT. This sequence encodes CASSLWESRGEITDTQYF.

The V call is TRBV5-1, the J call TRBJ2-6; a possible D gene is TRBD1 (5 bases). The CDR3 consists of 15 residues. Germline lookup yields CDR1 SGHRS and CDR2 YFSETQ. V dropped 2 bases and J dropped 2 bases, with 8 bases sitting between them. The CDR3 coding sequence is TGCGCCAGCAGCTTAACAGGAGCTGGGGCCAACGTCCTGACTTTC. This translates into CASSLTGAGANVLTF.

This clone was seen a handful of times. V and J are TRBV7-2 and TRBJ2-1; the D gene is possibly TRBD1 (5 bases). Trimming stripped 5 bases from V and 3 bases from J, with 14 bases between. This CDR3 contains 15 residues. Germline values: CDR1 SGHTA, CDR2 FQGNSA. The CDR3 bases are TGTGCCAGCAGCCCCCAGGGCGGCCTCTACAATGAGCAGTTCTTC. Its translation: CASSPQGGLYNEQFF.

This rearrangement joins TRBV15 to TRBJ1-5; D gene uncertain. CDR1 LNHNV and CDR2 YYDKDF come from the germline V gene (reference sequence). Trimming pared 5 bases from V and 5 bases from J, leaving 10 bases between. The length of the CDR3 is 13 residues. In DNA form, the CDR3 reads TGTGCCACCAGCGCCAGATTGGATCAGCCCCAGCATTTT. Its protein is CATSARLDQPQHF. The full variable domain, its missing parts supplied by reference TRBV15 and TRBJ1-5, is DAMVIQNPRYQVTQFGKPVTLSCSQTLNHNVMYWYQQKSSQAPKLLFHYYDKDFNNEADTPDNFQSRRPNTSFCFLDIRSPGLGDTAMYLCATSARLDQPQHFGDGTRLSIL.

The V call is TRBV9, the J call TRBJ2-5; 12 bases map to TRBD2. V trimming: 4 bases; J trimming: 5 bases; junction bases outside the gene matches: 12. In germline, CDR1 is SGDLS, CDR2 YYNGEE. This CDR3 is built from 17 residues. CDR3 in amino acids: CASSLPGLAGTRETQYF. In nucleotides, the CDR3 is TGTGCCAGCAGCCTCCCCGGACTAGCGGGAACCCGGGAGACCCAGTACTTC.

This chain joins TRBV5-4 and TRBJ1-2; maybe TRBD1 (5 bases). The V end lost 0 bases, the J end lost 8 bases, and 14 bases lay between the germline ends. The CDR3 loop spans 14 amino acids. The germline CDR1 and CDR2 sequences are SGHNT and YYREEE (reference sequence). DNA of the CDR3: TGTGCCAGCAGCTTGGCCGGGCCTAGGGGAGGCTACACCTTC. Residues: CASSLAGPRGGYTF.

The chain has TRBV7-9 and TRBJ2-3, with a weak D call TRBD2 (5 bases). Trimming pared 5 bases from V and 6 bases from J, leaving 18 bases between. This CDR3 is built from 15 residues. The V gene's germline CDR1 is SEHNR and CDR2 FQNEAQ (reference sequence). The CDR3, as DNA: TGTGCCAGCAGCGAGGACTCCCGCCTCAGGGATACGCAGTATTTT. Amino acid sequence: CASSEDSRLRDTQYF.

In this sample, this clone turned up once. The chain recombines TRBV27 with TRBJ1-5, with D unresolved. V was pared by 5 bases and J by 1 base, with 6 bases between. Germline CDR1 and CDR2: MNHEY and SMNVEV (reference sequence). This CDR3 spans 13 amino acids. The CDR3 DNA reads as TGTGCCAGCAGTACTACGAGCAATCAGCCCCAGCATTTT. Translated, it gives CASSTTSNQPQHF.

This chain uses TRBV19 with TRBJ1-3; 9 nucleotides match TRBD1. There are 14 residues in the CDR3. Germline lookup yields CDR1 LNHDA and CDR2 SQIVND (reference sequence). The V gene end was trimmed by 5 bases and the J gene end by 4 bases; junction bases not matched to a gene: 3. In DNA form, the CDR3 reads TGTGCCAGTAGTCGGGACAGGGAAGGAAACACCATATATTTT. Translated: CASSRDREGNTIYF.

The chain employs TRBV6-5 and TRBJ1-4, with TRBD1 matching over 8 bases. Trimming took 6 bases from V and 8 from J; bases not matched to a gene: 5. CDR3 length equals 13 residues. CDR1 and CDR2 (germline): MNHEY, SVGAGI. CDR3 sequence (DNA): TGTGCCAGCAGGCAGGGGGCCGGCGAAAAACTGTTTTTT. Its protein product is CASRQGAGEKLFF.

The chain recombines TRBV15 with TRBJ1-1; 8 nucleotides align to TRBD1. Germline CDR1 reads LNHNV; CDR2 reads YYDKDF (reference sequence). The CDR3 length is 15 residues. V trimming: 8 bases; J trimming: 2 bases; junction bases outside the gene matches: 10. The CDR3 protein is CATVRDRGINTEAFF. CDR3 DNA sequence: TGTGCCACCGTCCGCGACAGGGGTATCAACACTGAAGCTTTCTTT. The variable domain in full, with the rest retrieved from reference TRBV15 and TRBJ1-1, is DAMVIQNPRYQVTQFGKPVTLSCSQTLNHNVMYWYQQKSSQAPKLLFHYYDKDFNNEADTPDNFQSRRPNTSFCFLDIRSPGLGDTAMYLCATVRDRGINTEAFFGQGTRLTVV.

The V call is TRBV5-3, the J call TRBJ1-2; 9 bases fit TRBD1. TRBV5-3 is placed among ORFs of uncertain function. The CDR3 spans 13 residues. The V segment lost 2 bases and the J segment 7 bases; nucleotides outside the gene matches: 3. The CDR3 DNA follows: TGTGCCAGAAGCTTAGGACAGGGGTGTGGCTACACCTTC. Its protein product is CARSLGQGCGYTF.

About this clone: Within the sample, other DNA sequences also encode this same CDR3. J is TRBJ1-5 and V is TRBV24-1; D ambiguous. V was cut by 5 bases and J by 1 base, with 8 bases left in between. The CDR3 length is 14 residues. Germline CDR1 is KGHDR and CDR2 is SFDVKD. Written as DNA, the CDR3 is TGTGCCACCAGTGGGCCCAGGAGCAATCAGCCCCAGCATTTT. Translated, it gives CATSGPRSNQPQHF.

This clone was found a few times. The chain recombines TRBV7-6 with TRBJ2-2, with 7 bases that match TRBD2. Germline V CDR1 and CDR2: SGHVS, FNYEAQ. With 5 bases clipped from V and 0 bases from J, the junction kept 3 bases outside the gene matches. The CDR3 runs 15 residues. The CDR3 bases are TGTGCCAGCAGCGACAGCGGGGCGAACACCGGGGAGCTGTTTTTT. Protein product: CASSDSGANTGELFF.

The chain employs TRBV19 and TRBJ2-1; D is perhaps TRBD2 (5 bases). CDR1 and CDR2 from the germline V gene are LNHDA and SQIVND (reference sequence). Trimming removed 2 bases from V and 7 bases from J, with 15 bases in between. The CDR3 contains 15 residues. The CDR3 region is CASSIWSLTGNEQFF. The CDR3 DNA sequence: TGTGCCAGTAGTATATGGAGTTTGACGGGGAATGAGCAGTTCTTC. Drawing the rest from reference TRBV19 and TRBJ2-1, the complete variable domain is DGGITQSPKYLFRKEGQNVTLSCEQNLNHDAMYWYRQDPGQGLRLIYYSQIVNDFQKGDIAEGYSVSREKKESFPLTVTSAQKNPTAFYLCASSIWSLTGNEQFFGPGTRLTVL.

This clone was counted only a few times. The chain employs TRBV2 and TRBJ2-7, with D perhaps matching TRBD1 (5 bases). CDR3 size: 12 residues. Trimming took 3 bases from V and 3 from J, leaving 6 bases between them. The germline V gene has CDR1 SNHLY and CDR2 FYNNEI. The CDR3 region is CASSDRDYEQYF. The DNA of the CDR3 is TGTGCCAGCAGTGACAGGGACTACGAGCAGTACTTC.

This chain uses TRBV27 with TRBJ2-1; 10 positions match TRBD1. With 5 bases clipped from V and 7 bases from J, the junction kept 8 bases outside the gene matches. The germline V gene encodes CDR1 MNHEY and CDR2 SMNVEV (reference sequence). This CDR3 is 15 amino acids long. The DNA for the CDR3 is TGTGCCAGCAGTCCTCGGGACAGGGGAGCTAATGAGCAGTTCTTC. Translated, it gives CASSPRDRGANEQFF.

This clone showed up just once. V usage is TRBV7-2 and J usage is TRBJ2-7; weak D call: TRBD2 (6 bases). V gave up 5 bases and J gave up 2 bases, with 19 bases separating them. The CDR3 runs 16 residues. CDR1 is SGHTA, CDR2 FQGNSA, per germline. CDR3 sequence: CASSPRKREMTYEQYF. CDR3 sequence (DNA): TGTGCCAGCAGCCCCCGAAAACGGGAGATGACCTACGAGCAGTACTTC. Supplemented by reference TRBV7-2 and TRBJ2-7, the full variable domain reads GAGVSQSPSNKVTEKGKDVELRCDPISGHTALYWYRQSLGQGLEFLIYFQGNSAPDKSGLPSDRFSAERTGGSVSTLTIQRTQQEDSAVYLCASSPRKREMTYEQYFGPGTRLTVT.

The V call is TRBV10-1, the J call TRBJ2-7; 11 positions agree with TRBD1. J gave up 2 bases and V 5 bases, and 11 bases lay outside the gene matches. The CDR3 runs 17 residues. Germline loops: CDR1 WNHNN, CDR2 SYGVQD (reference sequence). CDR3 coding DNA: TGCGCCAGCAGTATGGGGACAGGGGGAGGTCAAACCTACGAGCAGTACTTC. Encoded protein: CASSMGTGGGQTYEQYF.

This clone was seen a single time. This sequence joins TRBV24-1 and TRBJ2-1; unclear D gene. The CDR3 extends over 15 amino acids. Trimming took off 5 bases at V and 0 bases at J, with 10 bases between the two ends. Germline assignment: CDR1 KGHDR and CDR2 SFDVKD. CDR3 sequence (DNA): TGTGCCACCAGTGGTGCACGCAGCTCCTACAATGAGCAGTTCTTC. As protein: CATSGARSSYNEQFF.

The V gene is TRBV7-9, the J gene TRBJ2-2; 8 bases fit TRBD2. The CDR3 extends over 15 amino acids. The germline V gene encodes CDR1 SEHNR and CDR2 FQNEAQ (reference sequence). The V and J ends lost 5 bases and 6 bases, in that order; junction bases with no gene match: 8. CDR3 in DNA: TGTGCCAGCAGCCCCGGGACTAGTGGGGCCGGGGAGCTGTTTTTT. As protein: CASSPGTSGAGELFF.

This clone was detected once. The rearrangement uses TRBV5-1 and TRBJ1-2; possible D gene TRBD1, 5 bases. Deletions cut 6 bases from V and 5 bases from J, with 20 bases between. The CDR3 covers 15 residues. Germline V CDR1 and CDR2: SGHRS, YFSETQ. The CDR3 here is CASTPSGGKDYGYTF. In DNA, the CDR3 is TGCGCCAGCACCCCTTCGGGGGGTAAGGATTATGGCTACACCTTC.

The chain is built from TRBV2 and TRBJ2-7; the D gene is possibly TRBD1 (5 bases). The CDR3 has 12 residues. V was trimmed by 7 bases and J by 5 bases, leaving 12 bases between them. Germline V gene sequence: CDR1 SNHLY, CDR2 FYNNEI. The CDR3 is CASTPQGDEQYF. CDR3 nucleotide sequence: TGTGCCAGCACTCCACAAGGGGACGAGCAGTACTTC.

The chain employs TRBV5-4 and TRBJ2-1, with a tentative D call TRBD2 (5 bases). Trimming removed 2 bases from V and 9 bases from J, with 15 bases in between. The CDR3 covers 14 residues. Germline V gives CDR1 SGHNT, CDR2 YYREEE (reference sequence). The CDR3 loop is CASSLGLPAGEQFF. CDR3 nucleotides: TGTGCCAGCAGCTTAGGACTGCCTGCGGGTGAGCAGTTCTTC. Combining the CDR3 with reference TRBV5-4 and TRBJ2-1 gives the whole variable domain ETGVTQSPTHLIKTRGQQVTLRCSSQSGHNTVSWYQQALGQGPQFIFQYYREEENGRGNFPPRFSGLQFPNYSSELNVNALELDDSALYLCASSLGLPAGEQFFGPGTRLTVL.

V gene TRBV12-3 or TRBV12-4 combines with J gene TRBJ2-1; 8 bases are shared with TRBD2. With V trimmed by 7 bases and J by 4 bases, 3 bases remained unmatched. This CDR3 region has 13 residues. Here the CDR3 DNA reads TGTGCCAGCATGCTAGCGGGTTACAATGAGCAGTTCTTC. This translates into CASMLAGYNEQFF.

This sequence joins TRBV7-9 and TRBJ2-7, with D possibly being TRBD1 (5 bases). The V end was cut by 6 bases, the J end by 1 base, with 13 bases between. Germline loops: CDR1 SEHNR, CDR2 FQNEAQ (reference sequence). This CDR3 has 14 residues. The CDR3 DNA reads TGTGCCAGCAGTCCACCTCGACAGTCCTACGAGCAGTACTTC. Encoded protein: CASSPPRQSYEQYF.

The J gene is TRBJ2-5, the V gene TRBV6-5, with 7 bases identical to TRBD1. Germline V CDR1 and CDR2: MNHEY, SVGAGI. The CDR3 extends over 13 amino acids. The ends lost 6 bases at V and 5 bases at J; junction bases unmatched: 6. The CDR3 DNA is TGTGCCAGCAGACAACAGGGGATGGAGACCCAGTACTTC. As protein: CASRQQGMETQYF.

This clone was counted only a few times. The J gene is TRBJ1-5, the V gene TRBV19; a possible D gene is TRBD1 (6 bases). CDR3 length equals 15 residues. V was pared by 3 bases and J by 5 bases, with 14 bases between. CDR1 and CDR2 from the germline V gene are LNHDA and SQIVND (reference sequence). The CDR3 loop reads CASSIQGFPDQPQHF. CDR3 in DNA: TGTGCCAGTAGTATTCAGGGGTTTCCAGATCAGCCCCAGCATTTT. The full variable domain, completed using reference TRBV19 and TRBJ1-5, is DGGITQSPKYLFRKEGQNVTLSCEQNLNHDAMYWYRQDPGQGLRLIYYSQIVNDFQKGDIAEGYSVSREKKESFPLTVTSAQKNPTAFYLCASSIQGFPDQPQHFGDGTRLSIL.

The rearrangement links TRBV5-8 to TRBJ1-1; 8 positions agree with TRBD1. CDR1 is SGHTS and CDR2 is YDEGEE in the germline V gene. The CDR3 extends over 14 amino acids. Trimming cost V 3 bases and J 3 bases; bases outside gene matches: 4. The DNA for the CDR3 is TGTGCCAGCAGCTCTCGGACAGGGCACACTGAAGCTTTCTTT. It specifies CASSSRTGHTEAFF.

V and J are TRBV20-1 and TRBJ2-3; 7 bases align to TRBD2. This CDR3 comprises 11 residues. Germline-derived CDR1 and CDR2 are DFQATT and SNEGSKA (reference sequence). V dropped 5 bases and J dropped 6; count of bases not matched to a gene: 2. For the CDR3, the DNA is TGCAGTGCTGCGGGGGTGGATACGCAGTATTTT. This sequence encodes CSAAGVDTQYF.